Listed below are T cell receptor beta chains from one sample, sequenced in a study of T cell responses to AZD1222 COVID-19 vaccine. The method was immunoSEQ multiplex PCR; TCRdb's version includes in-frame clones alone and lacks a portion of them. Of 150,000 to 200,000 clones listed, 80% to 90% were seen once; the top ten hold more than 9%. This sample comprised peripheral blood, obtained 28 days after the second AZD1222 dose. The receptors come from an adult who received the AZD1222 COVID-19 vaccine. Each CDR3 is given with its conserved first and last residue. A D gene is named only where the DNA matches it firmly. The size entry is marked missing in some rows and otherwise reads once, few, many or a size class.

D gene	V gene	J gene	clone size	CDR3 length	CDR3 DNA	CDR3 protein
TRBD2	TRBV5-6	TRBJ2-3	.	18	TGTGCCAGCAGCGCGGGACTAGCGGGGGGATTCTCCACAGATACGCAGTATTTT	CASSAGLAGGFSTDTQYF
TRBD2	TRBV13	TRBJ2-3	.	14	TGTGCCAGCAGCCCCGGACTAGCGTCAGATACGCAGTATTTT	CASSPGLASDTQYF
.	TRBV6-6	TRBJ2-2	.	15	TGTGCCAGCACCGACGTCGCGGGCGCGACCGGGGAGCTGTTTTTT	CASTDVAGATGELFF
.	TRBV6-5	TRBJ1-5	few	14	TGTGCCAGCAGCGGAGGCTCTAGCAATCAGCCCCAGCATTTT	CASSGGSSNQPQHF
.	TRBV5-6	TRBJ2-3	.	13	TGTGCCAGCAGCTTGACCTTCAGGGATACGCAGTATTTT	CASSLTFRDTQYF
TRBD1	TRBV5-5	TRBJ1-5	.	16	TGTGCCAGCAGCCTCGGACAGGGGTCTGGCAATCAGCCCCAGCATTTT	CASSLGQGSGNQPQHF
TRBD1	TRBV5-1	TRBJ1-1	.	14	TGCGCCAGCAGCCTGGGGACAGGAGGCGCTGAAGCTTTCTTT	CASSLGTGGAEAFF
.	TRBV19	TRBJ2-7	.	15	TGTGCCAGTAGCATAACGGGGGCCCTCCGCGACGAGCAGTACTTC	CASSITGALRDEQYF
TRBD2	TRBV15	TRBJ2-5	.	15	TGTGCCACCAGCAGGGGCGGGGGGGCCTATGAGACCCAGTACTTC	CATSRGGGAYETQYF
.	TRBV19	TRBJ1-2	once	13	TGTGCCAGTAGTATAAGGACAGACTATGGCTACACCTTC	CASSIRTDYGYTF
.	TRBV19	TRBJ1-1	.	14	TGTGCCAGTAGTATTGGGAGGGGTAACACTGAAGCTTTCTTT	CASSIGRGNTEAFF
TRBD1	TRBV18	TRBJ2-1	.	16	TGTGCCAGCTCACCAGTTATGGGACAGGGATACAATGAGCAGTTCTTC	CASSPVMGQGYNEQFF
.	TRBV6-5	TRBJ2-4	.	14	TGTGCCAGCAGTTACTCCCGGACCGACGGCATTCAGTACTTC	CASSYSRTDGIQYF
.	TRBV28	TRBJ1-2	.	17	TGTGCCAGCGGCCCATCGGGTAAGGCTACCCGCATATATGGCTACACCTTC	CASGPSGKATRIYGYTF
.	TRBV6-6	TRBJ2-1	.	11	TGTGCCAGCAGTTACGGAAATGAGCAGTTCTTC	CASSYGNEQFF
TRBD2	TRBV7-9	TRBJ2-1	.	15	TGTGCCAGCAGCTTAGTTGCGGGGGAGCGGGATGAGCAGTTCTTC	CASSLVAGERDEQFF
TRBD1	TRBV7-9	TRBJ1-1	.	13	TGTGCCAGCAGCTTAGCTGGACAGGGAAGAGCTTTCTTT	CASSLAGQGRAFF
TRBD1	TRBV27	TRBJ2-5	.	16	TGTGCCAGCAGTTTCTCGCGTCGACAGGGGCAAGAGACCCAGTACTTC	CASSFSRRQGQETQYF
.	TRBV6-1	TRBJ1-2	.	15	TGTGCCAGCAGTGATACACAGGGTTTGATCTATGGCTACACCTTC	CASSDTQGLIYGYTF
TRBD1	TRBV19	TRBJ1-1	.	13	TGTGCCAGTAGTATCGACAGGGACACTGAAGCTTTCTTT	CASSIDRDTEAFF
TRBD1	TRBV5-1	TRBJ1-6	.	16	TGCGCCAGCAGCTCCCTTCAGGGGGCAGGAGGATCACCCCCCCACTTT	CASSSLQGAGGSPPHF
.	TRBV3-1/TRBV3-2	TRBJ1-2	.	13	TGTGCCAGCAGCCCTTCCCAGTGGGGAGGCTACACCTTC	CASSPSQWGGYTF
TRBD2	TRBV5-6	TRBJ2-7	.	15	TGTGCCAGCAGAAACTTCGGGGGGGAAGAAAGGGAGCAGTACTTC	CASRNFGGEEREQYF
.	TRBV6-5	TRBJ1-4	.	12	TGTGCCAGCAGCGGGGGAGTTGAAAAACTGTTTTTT	CASSGGVEKLFF
.	TRBV10-1	TRBJ1-2	.	12	TGCGCCAGCAGTGAAGGCAGCTATGGCTACACCTTC	CASSEGSYGYTF
TRBD1	TRBV10-3	TRBJ2-5	.	15	TGTGCCATCAGTGAGTCCCGGGACAGCCAAGAGACCCAGTACTTC	CAISESRDSQETQYF
.	TRBV27	TRBJ2-7	.	15	TGTGCCAGCAGGCCACAGGAACTACTCGGCTACGAGCAGTACTTC	CASRPQELLGYEQYF
.	TRBV5-6	TRBJ2-5	.	13	TGTGCCAGCAGCTTTGCTGCGGGGGAGACCCAGTACTTC	CASSFAAGETQYF